This entry features one T cell receptor (beta chain) sequence. This clone was found many times. Its antigen has not been determined. There are no base qualities to consult, and no much larger clone falls within one base. These data come from a study of metastatic and nonmetastatic thyroid tumors (TCRdb year 2020). Regarding the study in general: The researchers compared repertoires between peripheral blood samples and tumor or nodule tissue samples from patients with malignant or benign thyroid disease.

No treatment had been received by any patient before thyroid surgery. Patient clinical samples collected from about 2011 to 2018 were retrospectively analysed using T-cell receptor beta sequencing. The investigation overall reported the following: TCR beta diversity was reported as significantly higher in malignant tumors than in benign nodules, in both blood and tumor samples.

A distance of 6 bases separates the germline ends of V and J, which lose 0 bases and 7 bases respectively. Including cysteine and phenylalanine, the CDR3 has 12 amino acids. Only the CDR3 part of the read is kept: 36 bases, read in frame from the first base. CDR1 is given as DFQATT and CDR2 as SNEGSKA, both from the germline V gene (reference sequence). The receptor library was made with PCR. Sequencing was performed on an Illumina HiSeq 4000. High-throughput sequencing was used to profile the CDR3 region of the TCR beta-chain in every patient. The study's processing was this. CDR3 differences across clinicopathological groups were used to build a classifier for discriminating distant-metastatic papillary thyroid cancer patients. Repertoire diversity was assessed with the Shannon index, and tumor-blood repertoire similarity with the Morisita-Horn index. TCRdb ran its own pipeline on the public reads, namely fastp trimming at Q25 and MiXCR clone calling, and kept in-frame beta chains. In this record, the V and J calls reflect TCRdb's handling and not the investigators' own analysis. For this sample the table gives about 27,000 clones, of which 16% were detected only once. The ten largest clones add up to approximately 6.1% of the sample.

The receptor comes from a male donor with papillary thyroid cancer or a benign thyroid nodule (not recorded which). Some clones in this sample may be carry-over from other donors' samples. The chain was built from TRBV20-1 and TRBJ2-2, with the D segment identity uncertain. Sequencing was carried out using blood. This receptor carries the CDR3 CSARDLGGELFF. The sequenced DNA is TGCAGTGCTAGAGATTTGGGCGGGGAGCTGTTTTTT.